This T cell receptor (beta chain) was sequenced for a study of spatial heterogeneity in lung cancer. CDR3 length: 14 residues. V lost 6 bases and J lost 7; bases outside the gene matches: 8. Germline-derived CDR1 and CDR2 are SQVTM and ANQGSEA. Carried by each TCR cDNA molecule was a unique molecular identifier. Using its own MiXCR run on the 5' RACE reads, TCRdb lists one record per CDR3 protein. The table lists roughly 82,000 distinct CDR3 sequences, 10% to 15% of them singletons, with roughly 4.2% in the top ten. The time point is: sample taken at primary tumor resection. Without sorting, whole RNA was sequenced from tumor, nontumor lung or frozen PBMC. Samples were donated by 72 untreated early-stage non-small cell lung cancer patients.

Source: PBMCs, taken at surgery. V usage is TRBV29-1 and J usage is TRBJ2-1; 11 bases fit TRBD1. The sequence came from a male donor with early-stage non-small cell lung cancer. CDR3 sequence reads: CSVPGQGAPNEQFF. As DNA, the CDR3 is TGCAGCGTCCCTGGACAGGGGGCGCCGAATGAGCAGTTCTTC.